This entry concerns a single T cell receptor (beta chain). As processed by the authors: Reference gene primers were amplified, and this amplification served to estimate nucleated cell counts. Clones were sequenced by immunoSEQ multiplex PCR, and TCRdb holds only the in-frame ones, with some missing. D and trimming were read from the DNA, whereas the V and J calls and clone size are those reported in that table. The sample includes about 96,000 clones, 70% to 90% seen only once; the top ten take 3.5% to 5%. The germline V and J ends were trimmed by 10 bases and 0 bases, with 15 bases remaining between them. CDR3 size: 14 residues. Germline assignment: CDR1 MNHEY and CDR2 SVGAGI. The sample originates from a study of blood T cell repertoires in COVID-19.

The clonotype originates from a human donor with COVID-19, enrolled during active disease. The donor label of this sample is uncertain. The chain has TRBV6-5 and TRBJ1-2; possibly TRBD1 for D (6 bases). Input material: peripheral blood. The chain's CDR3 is CAIQGQLANYGYTF. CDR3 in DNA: TGTGCCATCCAAGGACAGTTAGCTAACTATGGCTACACCTTC.